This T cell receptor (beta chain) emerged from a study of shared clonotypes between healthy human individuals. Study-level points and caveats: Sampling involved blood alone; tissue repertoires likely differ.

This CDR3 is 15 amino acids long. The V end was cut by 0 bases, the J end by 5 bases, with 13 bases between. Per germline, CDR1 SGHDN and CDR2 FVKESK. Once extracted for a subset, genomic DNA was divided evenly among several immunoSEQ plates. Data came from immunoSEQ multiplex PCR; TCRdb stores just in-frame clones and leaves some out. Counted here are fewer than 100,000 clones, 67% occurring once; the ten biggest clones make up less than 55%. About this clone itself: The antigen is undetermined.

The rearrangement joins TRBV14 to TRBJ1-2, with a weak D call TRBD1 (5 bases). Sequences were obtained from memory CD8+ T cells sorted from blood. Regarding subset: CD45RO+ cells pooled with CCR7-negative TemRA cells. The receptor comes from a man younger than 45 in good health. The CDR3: CASSQDHGGWYGYTF. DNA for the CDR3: TGTGCCAGCAGCCAAGATCACGGGGGATGGTATGGCTACACCTTC.